These 20 T cell receptor beta chains came from one sample sequenced in a study of CD8 T cells in Susac syndrome. When the RNA was reverse transcribed, random hexamers were used with an input of roughly 0.5 to 1 ug. Each CDR3 protein is one row after TCRdb ran MiXCR on the immunoSEQ multiplex PCR reads. The table has about 120,000 distinct CDR3 sequences, over 90% seen once. The sequenced sample consisted of CD8+ T cells from PBMCs. The receptors stem from a human donor with Susac syndrome.

The V call is TRBV29-1, the J call TRBJ2-3; D possibly corresponds to TRBD2 (6 bases). This CDR3 is built from 13 residues. CDR1 and CDR2 from the germline V gene are SQVTM and ANQGSEA. V shed 6 bases and J shed 6 bases, with 16 bases lying between them. The CDR3 protein is CSVLGGLEDTQYF. In nucleotides, the CDR3 is TGCAGCGTCCTCGGGGGTTTAGAGGATACGCAGTATTTT.

This chain uses TRBV2 with TRBJ1-2, with D unresolved. CDR1 and CDR2 (germline): SNHLY, FYNNEI. The CDR3 totals 16 residues. V was cut by 1 base and J by 0 bases, with 12 bases left in between. CDR3 in amino acids: CASSEGGRAANYGYTF. The CDR3 nucleotides are TGTGCCAGCAGTGAAGGAGGACGAGCCGCTAACTATGGCTACACCTTC.

The genes are TRBV4-2 and TRBJ1-6; 8 bases map to TRBD1. Germline trimming cut 0 bases from V and 7 bases from J; bases unmatched to any gene: 5. Germline V gene data show CDR1 as LGHNA and CDR2 as YNFKEQ. CDR3 length: 16 residues. In DNA, the CDR3 is TGTGCCAGCAGCCAAGAGGCGGACAGGGCGAATTCACCCCTCCACTTT. Encoded protein: CASSQEADRANSPLHF.

This clonotype was observed a handful of times. The chain links TRBV6-5 to TRBJ2-7; D not certain. V was pared by 0 bases and J by 0 bases, with 6 bases between. This CDR3 comprises 14 residues. The germline gives CDR1 MNHEY, CDR2 SVGAGI. The CDR3 nucleotides read TGTGCCAGCAGTTACTCCCCGGGCTCCTACGAGCAGTACTTC. Translation: CASSYSPGSYEQYF.

The chain has TRBV30 and TRBJ1-5; D not resolved. This CDR3 is 13 amino acids long. Germline lookup yields CDR1 GTSNPN and CDR2 SVGIG (reference sequence). V gave up 2 bases and J gave up 6 bases, with 11 bases separating them. The CDR3 reads CAWSPPRGQPQHF. CDR3 nucleotide sequence: TGTGCCTGGAGTCCTCCTCGGGGTCAGCCCCAGCATTTT.

The rearrangement joins TRBV9 to TRBJ2-5, with 11 bases lining up with TRBD2. Germline-derived CDR1 and CDR2 are SGDLS and YYNGEE. The trim removed 2 bases at V and 5 bases at J, leaving 8 bases unmatched. CDR3 length: 16 amino acids. The CDR3 loop reads CASSVLAGGPGETQYF. The CDR3 region has the DNA TGTGCCAGCAGCGTGTTAGCGGGGGGGCCGGGTGAGACCCAGTACTTC.

The table lists this clonotype with a count of one. The chain carries TRBV30 and TRBJ2-7; 9 bases are shared with TRBD1. Germline-derived CDR1 and CDR2 are GTSNPN and SVGIG (reference sequence). The ends lost 5 bases at V and 0 bases at J; junction bases unmatched: 2. The CDR3 totals 13 residues. CDR3 sequence reads: CAWGTGNSYEQYF. As DNA, the CDR3 is TGTGCCTGGGGGACAGGGAACTCCTACGAGCAGTACTTC. The variable domain in full, completed from reference TRBV30 and TRBJ2-7, reads SQTIHQWPATLVQPVGSPLSLECTVEGTSNPNLYWYRQAAGRGLQLLFYSVGIGQISSEVPQNLSASRPQDRQFILSSKKLLLSDSGFYLCAWGTGNSYEQYFGPGTRLTVT.

This clonotype was seen once. This rearrangement joins TRBV12-3 or TRBV12-4 to TRBJ2-2, with D possibly matching TRBD2 (6 bases). V lost 3 bases and J lost 7, with 6 bases in between. The CDR3 runs 12 residues. The CDR3 loop is CASSLRGGELFF. In DNA form, the CDR3 reads TGTGCCAGCAGTTTGCGGGGCGGGGAGCTGTTTTTT.

The chain recombines TRBV6-2 or TRBV6-3 with TRBJ2-4; possibly TRBD2 for D (6 bases). Germline CDR1 is MNHEY and CDR2 is SVGEGT. V was cut by 2 bases and J by 6 bases, with 8 bases left in between. CDR3 length equals 13 residues. The CDR3 DNA reads as TGTGCCAGCAGTTACCTGGGGGGAAACATTCAGTACTTC. Its translation is CASSYLGGNIQYF.

This chain links TRBV7-2 with TRBJ2-5; 7 nucleotides align to TRBD2. The CDR3 is 16 amino acids. CDR1 SGHTA and CDR2 FQGNSA come from the germline V gene. After removal of 5 bases from V and 1 base from J, the junction contained 10 bases not matched to a gene. CDR3 DNA: TGTGCCAGCAGCCCACTCGCGGGGGAGAGCCAAGAGACCCAGTACTTC. Its protein product is CASSPLAGESQETQYF. The full variable domain, completed using reference TRBV7-2 and TRBJ2-5, is GAGVSQSPSNKVTEKGKDVELRCDPISGHTALYWYRQSLGQGLEFLIYFQGNSAPDKSGLPSDRFSAERTGGSVSTLTIQRTQQEDSAVYLCASSPLAGESQETQYFGPGTRLLVL.

The gene calls are TRBV12-3 or TRBV12-4 and TRBJ2-1, with 9 bases identical to TRBD1. Trimming cost V 6 bases and J 6 bases; bases outside gene matches: 9. The CDR3 spans 15 residues. Written as DNA, the CDR3 is TGTGCCAGCAGCCTGGGGGACAGGGTCGTCAATGAGCAGTTCTTC. It specifies CASSLGDRVVNEQFF.

This clonotype was recorded once. The chain employs TRBV20-1 and TRBJ2-1; D could derive from TRBD1 or TRBD2 (5 bases each). CDR1 DFQATT and CDR2 SNEGSKA come from the germline V gene (reference sequence). Trimming took off 1 base at V and 6 bases at J, with 13 bases between the two ends. This CDR3 is built from 14 residues. The chain's CDR3 is CSARVPWDRNEQFF. CDR3 DNA sequence: TGCAGTGCTAGAGTACCGTGGGACCGCAATGAGCAGTTCTTC.

This clonotype was seen just once. The rearrangement joins TRBV6-1 to TRBJ1-4; 11 bases map to TRBD1. The trim removed 5 bases at V and 6 bases at J, leaving 2 bases unmatched. Germline assignment: CDR1 MNHNS and CDR2 SASEGT. The CDR3 extends over 14 amino acids. In DNA, the CDR3 is TGTGCCAGCAGTCCGGGACAGGGGGATGAAAAACTGTTTTTT. Its translation is CASSPGQGDEKLFF.

J is TRBJ2-7 and V is TRBV6-5; 9 bases map to TRBD1. This CDR3 comprises 15 residues. The V gene end was trimmed by 2 bases and the J gene end by 0 bases; junction bases not matched to a gene: 2. Germline V gene sequence: CDR1 MNHEY, CDR2 SVGAGI. This chain's CDR3 is CASSYQDRGSYEQYF. In nucleotides, the CDR3 is TGTGCCAGCAGTTACCAGGACAGGGGCTCCTACGAGCAGTACTTC.

This sequence joins TRBV7-2 and TRBJ2-7; TRBD1 is a possible D gene (5 bases). The CDR3 covers 15 residues. Deletions cut 1 base from V and 2 bases from J, with 12 bases between. CDR1 SGHTA and CDR2 FQGNSA come from the germline V gene. The CDR3, as DNA: TGTGCCAGCAGCTTAGTCCAGGGATCAGCCTACGAGCAGTACTTC. Encoded protein: CASSLVQGSAYEQYF.

This rearrangement joins TRBV2 to TRBJ1-4, with D unclear. Germline V gene lookup returns CDR1 SNHLY and CDR2 FYNNEI. The CDR3 covers 15 residues. The V end lost 3 bases, the J end lost 0 bases, and 8 bases lay between the germline ends. CDR3 in DNA: TGTGCCAGCAGTGAGTCGGCCGCAACTAATGAAAAACTGTTTTTT. Its translation: CASSESAATNEKLFF.

The rearrangement links TRBV9 to TRBJ2-3; no clear D gene. Germline V lookup: CDR1 SGDLS, CDR2 YYNGEE. The germline V and J ends were trimmed by 3 bases and 1 base, with 9 bases remaining between them. The CDR3 runs 14 residues. CDR3 residues: CASSDGSRTDTQYF. In DNA form, the CDR3 reads TGTGCCAGCAGCGATGGCTCACGCACAGATACGCAGTATTTT.

Only a few counts were recorded for this clonotype. The V call is TRBV5-5, the J call TRBJ2-3; unclear D gene. Trimming stripped 4 bases from V and 2 bases from J, with 14 bases between. The germline gives CDR1 SGHKS, CDR2 YYEKEE (reference sequence). The CDR3 is 15 amino acids. The CDR3, as DNA: TGTGCCAGCAGCCCCGATCTGGGAACCACAGATACGCAGTATTTT. This encodes CASSPDLGTTDTQYF. Together with reference TRBV5-5 and TRBJ2-3, the CDR3 gives the full variable domain: DAGVTQSPTHLIKTRGQQVTLRCSPISGHKSVSWYQQVLGQGPQFIFQYYEKEERGRGNFPDRFSARQFPNYSSELNVNALLLGDSALYLCASSPDLGTTDTQYFGPGTRLTVL.

This clonotype has only one observation. The V call is TRBV20-1, the J call TRBJ2-7, with 7 nucleotides matching TRBD1. J lost 5 bases, V lost 5 bases, and 12 bases had no gene match. The CDR3 extends over 14 amino acids. Germline CDR1 is DFQATT and CDR2 is SNEGSKA (reference sequence). CDR3 protein: CSAEDRDRFNEQYF. CDR3 bases: TGCAGTGCTGAAGACAGGGATCGTTTCAACGAGCAGTACTTC.

The CDR3 is CASSWGQGASEQYF. The CDR3 bases are TGTGCCAGCAGCTGGGGACAGGGGGCGAGCGAGCAGTACTTC. The rearrangement joins TRBV5-5 to TRBJ2-7; 12 bases map to TRBD1. The germline V gene encodes CDR1 SGHKS and CDR2 YYEKEE (reference sequence). The CDR3 is 14 amino acids. Trimming removed 3 bases from V and 6 bases from J; junction bases left unmatched: 4.